The sequence of this TCR beta chain was determined in a study of T-cell reconstitution after alpha-beta-depleted transplantation in children. Preparation of the TCRbeta library used unique molecular identifiers. Each CDR3 protein gets one entry after TCRdb re-called the PCR reads with MiXCR. The sample contains hundreds of thousands of distinct CDR3 sequences, around 13% of which appear only once. This clonotype was detected many times. The CDR3 has 14 amino acids. Trimming took 5 bases from V and 0 from J, leaving 8 bases between them. Sequenced here: PBMCs, sampled before TCRalphabeta/CD19-depleted stem cell transplant. This TCR came from a girl aged 2-10 years with congenital amegakaryocytic thrombocytopenia, due to receive a stem cell transplant. J is TRBJ2-1 and V is TRBV12-3 or TRBV12-4; D uncertain. The CDR3, as DNA: TGTGCCAGCAGTCCTAGGAGCTCCTACAATGAGCAGTTCTTC. Its translation: CASSPRSSYNEQFF.